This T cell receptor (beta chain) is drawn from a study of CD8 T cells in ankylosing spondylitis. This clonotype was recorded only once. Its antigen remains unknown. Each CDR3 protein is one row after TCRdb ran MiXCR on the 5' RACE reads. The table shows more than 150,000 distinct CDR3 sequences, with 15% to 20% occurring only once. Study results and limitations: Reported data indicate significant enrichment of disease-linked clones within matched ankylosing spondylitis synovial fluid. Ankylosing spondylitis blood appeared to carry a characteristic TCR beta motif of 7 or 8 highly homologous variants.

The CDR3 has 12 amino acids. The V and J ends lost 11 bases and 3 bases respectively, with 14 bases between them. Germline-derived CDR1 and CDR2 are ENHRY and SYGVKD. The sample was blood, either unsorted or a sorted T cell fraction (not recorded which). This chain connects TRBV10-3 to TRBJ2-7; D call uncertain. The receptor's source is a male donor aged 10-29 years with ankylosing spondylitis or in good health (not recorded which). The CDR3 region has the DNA TGTGCCCCCCTCCGGGTCTACTACGAGCAGTACTTC. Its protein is CAPLRVYYEQYF.